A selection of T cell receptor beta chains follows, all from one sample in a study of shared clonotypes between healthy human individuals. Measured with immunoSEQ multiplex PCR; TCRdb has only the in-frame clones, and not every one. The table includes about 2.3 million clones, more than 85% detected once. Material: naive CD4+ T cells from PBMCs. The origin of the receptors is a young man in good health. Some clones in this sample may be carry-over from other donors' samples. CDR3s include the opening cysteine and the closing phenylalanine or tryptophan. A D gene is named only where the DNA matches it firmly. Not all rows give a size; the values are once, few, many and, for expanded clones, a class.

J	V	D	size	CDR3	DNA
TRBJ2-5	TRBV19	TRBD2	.	CASSLTGGVETQYF	TGTGCCAGTAGTCTGACGGGGGGGGTTGAGACCCAGTACTTC
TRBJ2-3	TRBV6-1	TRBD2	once	CASSTLAGVADTQYF	TGTGCCAGCTCAACTCTAGCGGGAGTAGCAGATACGCAGTATTTT
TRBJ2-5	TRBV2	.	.	CASYRQANQETQYF	TGTGCCAGCTACAGACAGGCCAACCAAGAGACCCAGTACTTC
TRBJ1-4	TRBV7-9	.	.	CASSLAQGNREKLFF	TGTGCCAGCAGCTTAGCACAGGGTAATCGTGAAAAACTGTTTTTT
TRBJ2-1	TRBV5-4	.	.	CASSPTGTGAYNEQFF	TGTGCCAGCAGCCCCACGGGGACGGGGGCCTACAATGAGCAGTTCTTC
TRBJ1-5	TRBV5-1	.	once	CASSLEGDESQPQHF	TGCGCCAGCAGCTTGGAAGGGGATGAGAGTCAGCCCCAGCATTTT
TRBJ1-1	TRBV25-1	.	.	CASSDLTGLTEAFF	TGTGCCAGCAGTGACCTTACAGGGTTAACTGAAGCTTTCTTT
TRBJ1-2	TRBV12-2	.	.	CASRLVLYGIYPYGYTF	TGTGCAAGTCGCTTAGTCTTGTACGGGATTTACCCCTATGGCTACACCTTC
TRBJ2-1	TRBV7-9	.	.	CASTPEAFEQFF	TGTGCCAGCACCCCCGAGGCGTTTGAGCAGTTCTTC
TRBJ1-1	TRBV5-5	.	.	CASSLATGSAFF	TGTGCCAGCAGCTTGGCCACAGGGTCGGCTTTCTTT
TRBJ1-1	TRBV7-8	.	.	CASSLGLLNTEAFF	TGTGCCAGCAGCTTAGGATTGCTAAACACTGAAGCTTTCTTT
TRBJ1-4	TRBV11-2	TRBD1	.	CASSLAGGEKLFF	TGTGCCAGCAGCTTGGCAGGGGGCGAAAAACTGTTTTTT
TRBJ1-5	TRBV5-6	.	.	CASSFRMTGPQPQHF	TGTGCCAGCAGCTTCAGGATGACTGGGCCTCAGCCCCAGCATTTT
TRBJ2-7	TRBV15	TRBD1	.	CATSRNDRGPWEQYF	TGTGCCACCAGCAGAAACGACAGGGGCCCATGGGAGCAGTACTTC
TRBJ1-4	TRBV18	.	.	CASSLSASSATNEKLFF	TGTGCCAGCTCCCTAAGTGCGTCCTCTGCAACTAATGAAAAACTGTTTTTT
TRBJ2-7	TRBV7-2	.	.	CASSLSGNEQYF	TGTGCCAGCAGCCTGTCGGGGAACGAGCAGTACTTC
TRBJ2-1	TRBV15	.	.	CATSTRNEQFF	TGTGCCACCAGCACCCGCAATGAGCAGTTCTTC
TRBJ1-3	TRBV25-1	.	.	CASSLWDTIYF	TGTGCCAGCAGTCTTTGGGACACCATATATTTT
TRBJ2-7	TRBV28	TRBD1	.	CASSPTGGRNEQYF	TGTGCCAGCAGCCCAACAGGGGGGAGGAACGAGCAGTACTTC
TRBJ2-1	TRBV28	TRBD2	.	CASSRRTSGRIREFF	TGTGCCAGCAGTCGCAGGACTAGCGGGAGGATAAGGGAGTTCTTC
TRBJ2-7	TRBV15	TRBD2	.	CATSRDLGGRDEQYF	TGTGCCACCAGCAGAGATCTCGGCGGGAGGGACGAGCAGTACTTC
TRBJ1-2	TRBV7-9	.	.	CASSLSTNYGYTF	TGTGCCAGCAGCCTATCTACTAACTATGGCTACACCTTC
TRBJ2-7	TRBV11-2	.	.	CASSSRGGREYSYEQYF	TGTGCCAGCAGCTCCCGTGGGGGGCGGGAGTACTCCTACGAGCAGTACTTC
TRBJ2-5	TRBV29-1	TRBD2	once	CSVEISGTLRIQETQYF	TGCAGCGTTGAGATTAGCGGGACGCTCCGAATACAAGAGACCCAGTACTTC
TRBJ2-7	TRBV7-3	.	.	CASSLGGLQSYEQYF	TGTGCCAGCAGCTTAGGGGGACTCCAGTCCTACGAGCAGTACTTC
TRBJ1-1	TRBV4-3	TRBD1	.	CASSILWDSNTEAFF	TGCGCCAGCAGTATACTATGGGACAGCAACACTGAAGCTTTCTTT
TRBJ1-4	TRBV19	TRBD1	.	CASSSRTGVWTNEKLFF	TGTGCCAGTAGTTCGCGGACAGGGGTGTGGACTAATGAAAAACTGTTTTTT
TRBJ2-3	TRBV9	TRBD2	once	CASSARLAGPDTQYF	TGTGCCAGCAGCGCCAGACTAGCGGGCCCAGATACGCAGTATTTT
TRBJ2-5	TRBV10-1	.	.	CASSRTVEETQYF	TGCGCCAGCAGTAGGACGGTGGAAGAGACCCAGTACTTC
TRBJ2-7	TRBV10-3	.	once	CAISEQIAPSGEQYF	TGTGCCATCAGTGAGCAAATAGCGCCTTCGGGGGAGCAGTACTTC
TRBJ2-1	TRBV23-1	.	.	CASSQSPGLNNEQFF	TGCGCCAGCAGTCAATCTCCGGGACTGAACAATGAGCAGTTCTTC
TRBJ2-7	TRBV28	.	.	CASSYPRSLGEQYF	TGTGCCAGCAGTTACCCCCGCAGCTTGGGCGAGCAGTACTTC
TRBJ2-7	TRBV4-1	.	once	CASSQGKIGQTSYEQYF	TGCGCCAGCAGCCAGGGGAAGATAGGGCAAACCTCCTACGAGCAGTACTTC
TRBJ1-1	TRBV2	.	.	CASNSIGGLNTEAFF	TGTGCCAGCAATTCGATCGGGGGCTTGAACACTGAAGCTTTCTTT
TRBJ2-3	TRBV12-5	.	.	CASGLQAADTQYF	TGTGCTAGTGGTTTACAGGCGGCAGATACGCAGTATTTT
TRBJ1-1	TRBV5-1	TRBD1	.	CASSNTGGFEAFF	TGCGCCAGCAGCAATACAGGGGGCTTTGAAGCTTTCTTT
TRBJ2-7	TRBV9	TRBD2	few	CASSATSGSYEQYF	TGTGCCAGCAGCGCGACTAGCGGGAGCTACGAGCAGTACTTC
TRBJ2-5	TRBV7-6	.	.	CASSPLQGSYQETQYF	TGTGCCAGCAGCCCACTGCAGGGATCGTACCAAGAGACCCAGTACTTC
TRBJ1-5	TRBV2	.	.	CASSGASHSNQPQHF	TGTGCCAGCAGTGGGGCATCACATAGCAATCAGCCCCAGCATTTT
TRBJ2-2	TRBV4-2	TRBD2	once	CASSPDILAPRNTGELFF	TGTGCCAGCAGCCCAGACATACTAGCGCCACGGAACACCGGGGAGCTGTTTTTT
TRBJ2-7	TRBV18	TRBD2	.	CASSPPLTSGRWEQYF	TGTGCCAGCTCACCACCGTTGACTAGCGGGAGGTGGGAGCAGTACTTC
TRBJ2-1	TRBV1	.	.	CTSSQDVLAGDLNNEQFF	TGCACCAGCAGCCAAGATGTCCTAGCGGGGGACTTAAACAATGAGCAGTTCTTC
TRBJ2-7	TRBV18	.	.	CASSPQGLYEQYF	TGTGCCAGCTCACCACAGGGCCTTTACGAGCAGTACTTC
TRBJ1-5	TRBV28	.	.	CASSGPYQYQPQHF	TGTGCCAGCAGCGGACCTTACCAATATCAGCCCCAGCATTTT
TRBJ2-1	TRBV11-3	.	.	CASSGEGGEFF	TGTGCCAGCAGCGGAGAAGGCGGAGAGTTCTTC
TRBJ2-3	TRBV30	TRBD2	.	CACPDGRASNTQYF	TGTGCCTGCCCGGACGGGAGGGCCTCTAATACGCAGTATTTT
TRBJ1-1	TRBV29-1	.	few	CSVAGGGGGMNTEAFF	TGCAGCGTAGCCGGTGGCGGAGGGGGAATGAACACTGAAGCTTTCTTT
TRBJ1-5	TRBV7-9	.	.	CASSLEGGQPQHF	TGTGCCAGCAGCTTAGAGGGGGGTCAGCCCCAGCATTTT
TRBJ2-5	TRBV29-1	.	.	CSVGGVAETQYF	TGCAGCGTTGGGGGCGTGGCAGAGACCCAGTACTTC
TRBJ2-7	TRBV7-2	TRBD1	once	CASSLRTGSNYEQYF	TGTGCCAGCAGCTTACGGACAGGGTCGAACTACGAGCAGTACTTC
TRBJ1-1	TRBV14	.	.	CASTWMGYTEAFF	TGTGCCAGCACCTGGATGGGGTACACTGAAGCTTTCTTT
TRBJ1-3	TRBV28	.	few	CASSLSGHGSGNTIYF	TGTGCCAGCAGTTTATCGGGCCACGGCTCTGGAAACACCATATATTTT